A selection of T cell receptor beta chains follows, all from one sample in a study of control samples from healthy donors and cancer patients. Clones were read by immunoSEQ multiplex PCR, and TCRdb kept only the in-frame ones, dropping some. The sample includes some 67,000 clones, roughly nine tenths seen only once; the top ten take 19%. Sequenced input: PBMCs. Source of these receptors: a man in his sixties with lung cancer. CDR3s include the opening cysteine and the closing phenylalanine or tryptophan. D genes are given only for firm matches. Expanded clones get a size class; other rows say once, few or many, or leave the size out.

d_gene	v_gene	j_gene	len	abundance	CDR3aa	CDR3nt
.	TRBV19	TRBJ1-5	9	.	CASGGPQHF	TGTGCCAGTGGGGGGCCCCAGCATTTT
.	TRBV2	TRBJ2-5	11	.	CASSGWETQYF	TGTGCCAGCAGTGGGTGGGAGACCCAGTACTTC
.	TRBV7-2	TRBJ1-2	13	.	CASSLQGGRGYTF	TGTGCCAGCAGCTTACAGGGTGGACGCGGCTACACCTTC
.	TRBV27	TRBJ1-1	14	.	CASSLTVMNTEAFF	TGTGCCAGCAGTTTGACAGTTATGAACACTGAAGCTTTCTTT
TRBD1	TRBV5-1	TRBJ1-2	15	.	CASSWTQQGRDGYTF	TGCGCCAGCAGCTGGACCCAACAGGGGCGGGATGGCTACACCTTC
.	TRBV12-3/TRBV12-4	TRBJ1-6	13	.	CASSPAPKAPLHF	TGTGCCAGCAGTCCCGCACCGAAGGCTCCCCTCCACTTT
TRBD1	TRBV7-9	TRBJ1-1	14	.	CASSYKDRDTEAFF	TGTGCCAGCAGCTACAAGGACAGGGACACTGAAGCTTTCTTT
TRBD1	TRBV19	TRBJ1-2	15	.	CAGSEANRGRGGYTF	TGTGCCGGTAGTGAGGCCAACAGGGGGCGTGGAGGCTACACCTTC
TRBD1	TRBV9	TRBJ1-1	13	.	CASSGQGTTEAFF	TGTGCCAGCAGCGGACAGGGTACGACTGAAGCTTTCTTT
.	TRBV5-5	TRBJ2-5	16	.	CASSLAGNLRGETQYF	TGTGCCAGCAGCTTGGCCGGGAACCTGAGGGGGGAGACCCAGTACTTC
.	TRBV4-1	TRBJ1-5	14	few	CASSQVPSYPPQHF	TGCGCCAGCAGCCAAGTCCCATCTTATCCGCCCCAGCATTTT
.	TRBV11-3	TRBJ2-1	15	.	CASSLGGLSYNEQFF	TGTGCCAGCAGCTTAGGGGGGCTCTCCTACAATGAGCAGTTCTTC
TRBD1	TRBV4-2	TRBJ1-4	14	once	CASSQGTANEKLFF	TGTGCCAGCAGTCAGGGGACAGCTAATGAAAAACTGTTTTTT
.	TRBV18	TRBJ2-5	15	.	CASSRIDRIQETQYF	TGTGCCAGCTCACGAATTGACAGGATCCAAGAGACCCAGTACTTC